This T cell receptor (beta chain) emerged from a study of T cell repertoires in cytomegalovirus infection. Study summary: Based on public TCR beta signatures, there were indications of CMV infection and of a matching HLA type. Points from the study as a whole: CMV-specific HLA-C-restricted TCR beta clonotypes dominated the ex vivo response. Carriage of CMV together with the relevant HLA was identifiable through cumulative public TCR beta family frequency.

A single record per CDR3 protein comes from TCRdb applying MiXCR to the reads. The sample includes 110,000 to 150,000 distinct CDR3 sequences, about 6.5% seen only once; the top ten take around 17%. The CDR3 is 13 residues long. V dropped 6 bases and J dropped 7 bases, with 17 bases sitting between them. The V gene's germline CDR1 is SGHDT and CDR2 YYEEEE. For this clonotype: Its specificity is not known.

The chain couples TRBV5-6 to TRBJ2-7; D might be TRBD2 (6 bases). The sequence was collected from a human donor in good health (CMV status not recorded). Some clones in this sample may be carry-over from other donors' samples. The specimen sequenced was PBMCs. The CDR3 protein is CASTYSRGIEQYF. The CDR3 DNA follows: TGTGCCAGCACCTACTCCCGGGGGATAGAGCAGTACTTC. The full variable domain, completed using reference TRBV5-6 and TRBJ2-7, is DAGVTQSPTHLIKTRGQQVTLRCSPKSGHDTVSWYQQALGQGPQFIFQYYEEEERQRGNFPDRFSGHQFPNYSSELNVNALLLGDSALYLCASTYSRGIEQYFGPGTRLTVT.